These T cell receptor beta chains were read from a single sample in a study of Ad26.COV2.S vaccination and SARS-CoV-2 variants. TCRdb keeps only in-frame clones here, not all; method: immunoSEQ multiplex PCR. The data show 300,000 to 350,000 clones, with roughly 88% seen just once and around 5.5% held by the top ten. The sample here was peripheral blood, taken in a trial of Ad26.COV2.S vaccine versus placebo. These receptors all come from a person aged 18-60 years who received the Ad26.COV2.S COVID-19 vaccine or a placebo. Both conserved end residues are part of each CDR3. Each record gives: clone size, J gene, V gene, D gene, CDR3 length, CDR3 protein, CDR3 DNA. A D gene is named only where the DNA matches it firmly. A clone size is listed for some rows: how often the clone was seen (once, few, many), or a class if it is expanded.

.	TRBJ1-1	TRBV27	.	14	CASSSLYLNTEAFF	TGTGCCAGCAGTTCGCTCTACCTCAACACTGAAGCTTTCTTT
.	TRBJ2-1	TRBV7-2	.	15	CASSLVGVIYNEQFF	TGTGCCAGCAGCTTAGTTGGGGTGATCTACAATGAGCAGTTCTTC
once	TRBJ2-5	TRBV19	.	16	CASSTIGSGVKETQYF	TGTGCCAGTAGTACGATCGGGTCCGGTGTCAAGGAGACCCAGTACTTC
.	TRBJ1-2	TRBV14	.	13	CASSQDANYGYTF	TGTGCCAGCAGCCAGGACGCAAACTATGGCTACACCTTC
.	TRBJ2-3	TRBV5-1	TRBD2	16	CASSLSSGVITDTQYF	TGCGCCAGCAGCCTTTCTAGCGGGGTTATCACAGATACGCAGTATTTT
once	TRBJ2-3	TRBV14	.	17	CASSQDRRGLSTDTQYF	TGTGCCAGCAGCCAAGATAGAAGGGGGTTGAGCACAGATACGCAGTATTTT
.	TRBJ2-5	TRBV6-1	.	15	CASSEMGREQETQYF	TGTGCCAGCAGTGAAATGGGACGGGAACAAGAGACCCAGTACTTC
.	TRBJ1-1	TRBV7-9	.	15	CASSSLQGGNTEAFF	TGTGCCAGCAGCTCGCTACAGGGAGGGAACACTGAAGCTTTCTTT
.	TRBJ2-1	TRBV30	.	11	CAWSYLNEQFF	TGTGCCTGGAGCTACCTCAATGAGCAGTTCTTC
.	TRBJ1-6	TRBV4-1	.	15	CASSQGLAYNSPLHF	TGCGCCAGCAGCCAAGGGTTAGCCTATAATTCACCCCTCCACTTT
.	TRBJ1-1	TRBV27	.	12	CASSQGGTEAFF	TGTGCCAGCAGTCAAGGCGGCACTGAAGCTTTCTTT
.	TRBJ2-5	TRBV27	TRBD2	14	CASSSPLRGETQYF	TGTGCCAGCAGTTCCCCTCTGCGGGGGGAGACCCAGTACTTC
.	TRBJ2-3	TRBV7-9	.	13	CASSSPLPDTQYF	TGTGCCAGCAGCTCCCCCCTTCCAGATACGCAGTATTTT